This T cell receptor beta chain comes out of a study of regulatory T cells in long-lasting Graves disease. Documented time point: newly diagnosed GD, antithyroid drugs for less than 3 months. From PBMCs, RNA was extracted and then used to make the TCR library. Investigators prepared the TCR beta libraries by applying iRepertoire HTBI primers and Arm-PCR of CDR3 regions. TCRdb passed the multiplex PCR reads through MiXCR, listing each CDR3 protein once. Of under 300,000 distinct CDR3 sequences in the sample, about 18% were seen once. Germline V CDR1 and CDR2: ENHRY, SYGVKD. There are 14 residues in the CDR3. The V and J ends lost 0 bases and 4 bases respectively, with 7 bases between them. A further study also used this sample, focusing on T cells in Graves' hyperthyroidism and ophthalmopathy. That report notes: First-round RT-PCR targeting the TCR CDR3 was performed with the HTBI primer set.

This specimen consisted of peripheral blood mononuclear cells (PBMCs), obtained at new diagnosis, from a patient treated with antithyroid drugs. This chain uses TRBV10-3 with TRBJ2-1; D is ambiguous. The origin of this receptor is a woman aged 25 to 45 with Graves disease. The CDR3 DNA sequence: TGTGCCATCAGTGAGTCTGTAGGGTACAATGAGCAGTTCTTC. This codes for CAISESVGYNEQFF.